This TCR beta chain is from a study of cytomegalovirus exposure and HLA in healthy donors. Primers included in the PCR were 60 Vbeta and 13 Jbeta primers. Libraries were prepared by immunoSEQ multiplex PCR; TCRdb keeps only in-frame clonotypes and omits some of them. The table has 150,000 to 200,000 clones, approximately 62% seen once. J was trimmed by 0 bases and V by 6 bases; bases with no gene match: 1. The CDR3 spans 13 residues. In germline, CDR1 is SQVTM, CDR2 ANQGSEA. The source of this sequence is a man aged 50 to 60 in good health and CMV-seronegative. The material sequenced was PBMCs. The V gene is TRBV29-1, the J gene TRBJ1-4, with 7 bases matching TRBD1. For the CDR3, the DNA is TGCAGCGTCGGACAGGCAACTAATGAAAAACTGTTTTTT. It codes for CSVGQATNEKLFF.